The 29 T cell receptor beta chains below were found in one sample sequenced in a study of siplizumab effects on memory and regulatory T cells. Repertoires were generated with immunoSEQ multiplex PCR, while TCRdb's copy carries only in-frame clones and drops some. The table shows approximately 100,000 clones, with 92% occurring only once. Sequenced: Tregs sorted from blood. These receptors all stem from a human donor in good health.

This chain joins TRBV27 and TRBJ2-1; 14 bases match TRBD2. Germline V gene lookup returns CDR1 MNHEY and CDR2 SMNVEV (reference sequence). Trimming removed 7 bases from V and 10 bases from J; junction bases left unmatched: 9. The CDR3 spans 15 residues. The CDR3 reads CASTPGLAGVQEQFF. In DNA, the CDR3 is TGTGCCAGCACCCCGGGACTAGCGGGAGTACAAGAGCAGTTCTTC.

This sequence joins TRBV30 and TRBJ2-7, with TRBD1 matching over 10 bases. With 0 bases clipped from V and 3 bases from J, the junction kept 5 bases outside the gene matches. CDR3 length: 15 amino acids. The V gene's germline CDR1 is GTSNPN and CDR2 SVGIG (reference sequence). The chain's CDR3 is CAWSVPTGGHYEQYF. As DNA, the CDR3 is TGTGCCTGGAGTGTTCCGACAGGGGGCCACTACGAGCAGTACTTC.

The rearrangement links TRBV6-6 to TRBJ2-3, with D tentatively TRBD1 (6 bases). The length of the CDR3 is 16 residues. Germline V gene data show CDR1 as MNHNY and CDR2 as SVGAGI (reference sequence). The V and J ends lost 2 bases and 3 bases respectively, with 15 bases between them. This CDR3 is CASSYPQTGPTDTQYF. In DNA, the CDR3 is TGTGCCAGCAGTTACCCACAGACAGGTCCAACAGATACGCAGTATTTT.

The chain recombines TRBV19 with TRBJ2-3; 9 positions agree with TRBD2. J gave up 5 bases and V 7 bases, and 10 bases lay outside the gene matches. The CDR3 runs 15 residues. Germline V lookup: CDR1 LNHDA, CDR2 SQIVND (reference sequence). CDR3 sequence (DNA): TGTGCCAGTACCTCTGGCGGGAGGGCCTTAGATACGCAGTATTTT. It is translated as CASTSGGRALDTQYF.

The gene calls are TRBV28 and TRBJ2-7; 8 positions match TRBD2. Germline CDR1 is MDHEN and CDR2 is SYDVKM. Germline trimming cut 4 bases from V and 7 bases from J; bases unmatched to any gene: 15. CDR3 length: 16 amino acids. The CDR3 loop reads CASSSPGSGSWWEQYF. CDR3 sequence (DNA): TGTGCCAGCAGTTCCCCGGGGAGCGGGAGTTGGTGGGAGCAGTACTTC.

V gene TRBV6-5 combines with J gene TRBJ2-1; 7 bases line up with TRBD1. Germline assignment: CDR1 MNHEY and CDR2 SVGAGI. Trimming cost V 5 bases and J 2 bases; bases outside gene matches: 6. CDR3 length equals 15 residues. CDR3 amino acids: CASSRQGSTYNEQFF. DNA for the CDR3: TGTGCCAGCAGTCGACAGGGTAGCACCTACAATGAGCAGTTCTTC.

The chain links TRBV9 to TRBJ2-1, with 9 bases fitting TRBD1. CDR3 length: 14 residues. The germline CDR1 and CDR2 sequences are SGDLS and YYNGEE. Trimming took 3 bases from V and 7 from J; bases not matched to a gene: 5. DNA of the CDR3: TGTGCCAGCAGCGCCAGACAGGGGGTGAATGAGCAGTTCTTC. It encodes CASSARQGVNEQFF. The whole variable domain, remainder taken from reference TRBV9 and TRBJ2-1, is DSGVTQTPKHLITATGQRVTLRCSPRSGDLSVYWYQQSLDQGLQFLIQYYNGEERAKGNILERFSAQQFPDLHSELNLSSLELGDSALYFCASSARQGVNEQFFGPGTRLTVL.

In its sample, this clone was seen once. The chain joins TRBV20-1 to TRBJ2-5, with unresolved D. CDR1 and CDR2 (germline): DFQATT, SNEGSKA (reference sequence). V was shortened by 1 base and J by 5 bases, with 5 bases between the two germline ends. CDR3 size: 11 residues. CDR3 amino acids: CSARGMETQYF. Here the CDR3 DNA reads TGCAGTGCTAGAGGGATGGAGACCCAGTACTTC.

This clone came up once. V and J are TRBV5-4 and TRBJ2-1; a weak D match, TRBD2 (5 bases). The CDR3 is 15 amino acids. The V and J ends lost 0 bases and 1 base respectively, with 8 bases between them. Germline CDR1 SGHNT, CDR2 YYREEE (reference sequence). CDR3 residues: CASSLEGASYNEQFF. For the CDR3, the DNA is TGTGCCAGCAGCTTGGAGGGAGCTTCCTACAATGAGCAGTTCTTC.

The V and J genes are TRBV9 and TRBJ1-6; D not resolved. The CDR3 contains 15 residues. Germline V CDR1 and CDR2: SGDLS, YYNGEE. Trimming left V 6 bases short and J 8 bases short, with 18 bases between. The CDR3 protein is CASTADAHGDSPLHF. The CDR3 DNA reads as TGTGCCAGCACCGCGGACGCTCACGGGGATTCACCCCTCCACTTT.

The chain recombines TRBV10-1 with TRBJ1-1; D not certain. The CDR3 covers 13 residues. V lost 0 bases, J lost 8 bases, and 10 bases lay in between. CDR1 is WNHNN, CDR2 SYGVQD, per germline (reference sequence). The CDR3 spells CASSESGGIEAFF. The CDR3 DNA follows: TGCGCCAGCAGTGAGTCCGGCGGAATCGAAGCTTTCTTT.

The sample holds one count of this clone. This chain uses TRBV9 with TRBJ2-1; 7 positions match TRBD2. CDR1 is SGDLS and CDR2 is YYNGEE in the germline V gene. J was trimmed by 6 bases and V by 9 bases; bases with no gene match: 12. There are 14 residues in the CDR3. CDR3 DNA sequence: TGTGCCACCGACCGACTAGCCCTAGGCAATGAGCAGTTCTTC. Translation: CATDRLALGNEQFF.

Only one count was recorded for this clone. The V gene is TRBV2, the J gene TRBJ2-3; a weak D match, TRBD2 (6 bases). The length of the CDR3 is 16 residues. Germline values: CDR1 SNHLY, CDR2 FYNNEI. V dropped 4 bases and J dropped 6 bases, with 20 bases sitting between them. Written as DNA, the CDR3 is TGTGCCAGCAGTGGACCCGGGACTGGGATTCTGGATACGCAGTATTTT. Translated, it gives CASSGPGTGILDTQYF.

The chain employs TRBV7-2 and TRBJ1-1; perhaps TRBD1 as D (5 bases). CDR1 is SGHTA and CDR2 is FQGNSA in the germline V gene. The length of the CDR3 is 15 residues. V was pared by 1 base and J by 1 base, with 10 bases between. The CDR3 DNA is TGTGCCAGCAGCTTAGACGGGGGGACGAACACTGAAGCTTTCTTT. Translation gives CASSLDGGTNTEAFF. The full variable domain, completed using reference TRBV7-2 and TRBJ1-1, is GAGVSQSPSNKVTEKGKDVELRCDPISGHTALYWYRQSLGQGLEFLIYFQGNSAPDKSGLPSDRFSAERTGGSVSTLTIQRTQQEDSAVYLCASSLDGGTNTEAFFGQGTRLTVV.

The chain combines TRBV10-3 with TRBJ1-2; D perhaps matches TRBD1 (5 bases). CDR1 ENHRY and CDR2 SYGVKD come from the germline V gene. Trimming stripped 0 bases from V and 2 bases from J, with 16 bases between. The CDR3 consists of 17 residues. The DNA of the CDR3 is TGTGCCATCAGTGAGTCGCCCCCAGGAGGGGAGAACTATGGCTACACCTTC. Amino acid sequence: CAISESPPGGENYGYTF.

The chain has TRBV6-6 and TRBJ2-1; no clear D gene. Trimming took off 6 bases at V and 7 bases at J, with 13 bases between the two ends. Per germline, CDR1 MNHNY and CDR2 SVGAGI (reference sequence). The CDR3 runs 13 residues. The CDR3 bases are TGTGCCAGCAGGCCACTCGAGAATAATGAGCAGTTCTTC. This sequence encodes CASRPLENNEQFF.

The chain is built from TRBV19 and TRBJ1-6; D is possibly TRBD1 (6 bases). The V end lost 3 bases, the J end lost 9 bases, and 12 bases lay between the germline ends. Germline lookup yields CDR1 LNHDA and CDR2 SQIVND (reference sequence). This CDR3 is built from 14 residues. The CDR3: CASSIQGPLSPLHF. DNA of the CDR3: TGTGCCAGTAGTATTCAGGGGCCCCTTTCACCCCTCCACTTT.

CDR3 protein: CASSQSPGLAKNIQYF. CDR3 DNA sequence: TGTGCCAGCAGCCAAAGTCCGGGGTTAGCCAAAAACATTCAGTACTTC. The chain combines TRBV7-9 with TRBJ2-4, with D possibly matching TRBD2 (5 bases). The V end lost 5 bases, the J end lost 0 bases, and 14 bases lay between the germline ends. The CDR3 extends over 16 amino acids. Germline-derived CDR1 and CDR2 are SEHNR and FQNEAQ (reference sequence).

This chain uses TRBV7-2 with TRBJ2-7, with 12 bases identical to TRBD2. This CDR3 region has 15 residues. Germline-derived CDR1 and CDR2 are SGHTA and FQGNSA. After removal of 5 bases from V and 3 bases from J, the junction contained 5 bases not matched to a gene. CDR3 in DNA: TGTGCCAGCAGCCTCAGACTAGCGGGAGTCTACGAGCAGTACTTC. Residues: CASSLRLAGVYEQYF. Using reference TRBV7-2 and TRBJ2-7 for the parts outside the CDR3, the full variable domain is GAGVSQSPSNKVTEKGKDVELRCDPISGHTALYWYRQSLGQGLEFLIYFQGNSAPDKSGLPSDRFSAERTGGSVSTLTIQRTQQEDSAVYLCASSLRLAGVYEQYFGPGTRLTVT.

The chain carries TRBV14 and TRBJ2-2; D is unresolved. With 3 bases removed from V and 7 bases from J, the gap between germline ends came to 12 bases. The CDR3 runs to 14 residues. CDR1 is SGHDN, CDR2 FVKESK, per germline. The DNA for the CDR3 is TGTGCCAGCAGCCACGCTCAGAGTGGCGGGGAGCTGTTTTTT. It specifies CASSHAQSGGELFF.

The rearrangement links TRBV4-1 to TRBJ2-7, with 15 bases fitting TRBD2. Germline loops: CDR1 MGHRA, CDR2 YSYEKL. The CDR3 runs to 14 residues. V lost 0 bases, J lost 11 bases, and 2 bases stayed unmatched. CDR3 DNA: TGCGCCAGCAGCCAAGATGGGACTAGCGGGAGGAAGTACTTC. This gives the protein CASSQDGTSGRKYF.

The chain is built from TRBV14 and TRBJ1-1, with 7 bases lining up with TRBD1. Germline V CDR1 and CDR2: SGHDN, FVKESK. After removal of 7 bases from V and 4 bases from J, the junction contained 6 bases not matched to a gene. The CDR3 spans 13 residues. CDR3 nucleotide sequence: TGTGCCAGCAATCGGGACAGAGCCACTGAAGCTTTCTTT. Protein product: CASNRDRATEAFF. The full variable domain, its missing parts supplied by reference TRBV14 and TRBJ1-1, is EAGVTQFPSHSVIEKGQTVTLRCDPISGHDNLYWYRRVMGKEIKFLLHFVKESKQDESGMPNNRFLAERTGGTYSTLKVQPAELEDSGVYFCASNRDRATEAFFGQGTRLTVV.

CDR3 amino acids: CASSRMSGSRGVTETQYF. CDR3 sequence (DNA): TGCGCCAGCTCCAGAATGAGCGGGAGTCGGGGCGTTACAGAGACCCAGTACTTC. The V call is TRBV4-1, the J call TRBJ2-5, with TRBD2 matching over 8 bases. The junction had 21 bases not matched to a gene; V was cut back by 8 bases and J by 4 bases. This CDR3 comprises 18 residues. Per germline, CDR1 MGHRA and CDR2 YSYEKL.

This clone was seen a handful of times. The chain combines TRBV29-1 with TRBJ1-1; a possible D gene is TRBD1 (6 bases). Germline-derived CDR1 and CDR2 are SQVTM and ANQGSEA. This CDR3 region has 11 residues. V lost 4 bases, J lost 12 bases, and 15 bases lay in between. The CDR3 loop is CSVVSQGLTFF. The CDR3 region has the DNA TGCAGCGTTGTGAGCCAGGGGCTGACTTTCTTT.

V usage is TRBV4-1 and J usage is TRBJ2-7, with 9 nucleotides matching TRBD1. Germline lookup yields CDR1 MGHRA and CDR2 YSYEKL. The junction had 7 bases not matched to a gene; V was cut back by 4 bases and J by 0 bases. The CDR3 consists of 16 residues. CDR3 sequence (DNA): TGCGCCAGCAGCCGATCCGGGACAGGGTCCTCCTACGAGCAGTACTTC. Encoded protein: CASSRSGTGSSYEQYF.

The chain has TRBV9 and TRBJ2-3, with D tentatively TRBD2 (6 bases). Trimming removed 2 bases from V and 2 bases from J, with 12 bases in between. The CDR3 sequence is 15 residues long. The germline V gene encodes CDR1 SGDLS and CDR2 YYNGEE. CDR3 nucleotides: TGTGCCAGCAGCGTGGGTAGCGGATTCACAGATACGCAGTATTTT. As protein: CASSVGSGFTDTQYF.

V and J are TRBV19 and TRBJ1-1; the match to TRBD1 covers 9 bases. The CDR3 totals 15 residues. Per germline, CDR1 LNHDA and CDR2 SQIVND (reference sequence). V was clipped by 5 bases and J by 6 bases; unmatched bases: 10. The DNA for the CDR3 is TGTGCCAGTAGTCCGTGGGACAGGGTTTGGGCTGAAGCTTTCTTT. Translated, it gives CASSPWDRVWAEAFF.

The CDR3, as DNA: TGCGCCAGCAGCGGGACAGGGGGCCATGAGCAGTTCTTC. Its protein product is CASSGTGGHEQFF. The V call is TRBV4-1, the J call TRBJ2-1; 12 bases agree with TRBD1. After removal of 5 bases from V and 8 bases from J, the junction contained 1 base not matched to a gene. The CDR3 runs 13 residues. Germline loops: CDR1 MGHRA, CDR2 YSYEKL.

The chain couples TRBV6-5 to TRBJ2-1; D gene unclear. Per the germline V gene, CDR1 is MNHEY and CDR2 is SVGAGI. This CDR3 contains 12 residues. Trimming took off 7 bases at V and 4 bases at J, with 8 bases between the two ends. Here the CDR3 reads CASTTAYNEQFF. The CDR3 DNA reads as TGTGCCAGCACTACGGCTTACAATGAGCAGTTCTTC.